These T cell receptor beta chains were read from a single sample in a study of blood T cell repertoires in COVID-19. The repertoire was sequenced with immunoSEQ multiplex PCR; TCRdb's copy has only in-frame clones and lacks some. The data contain tens of thousands of clones, around 81% of them singletons. The sequencing input was peripheral blood. Receptors originate from a woman older than 75 with COVID-19, enrolled during active disease. Each CDR3 is given with its conserved first and last residue. A D gene is named only where the DNA matches it firmly. Part of the rows lack a size; the others show once, few, many or a class for expanded clones.

j_call: TRBJ1-5; clone_size: once; v_call: TRBV19; d_call: TRBD1; cdr3_nt: TGTGCCAGTAGTGGTGACAGGGCCTCGCCCCAGCATTTT; cdr3_aa: CASSGDRASPQHF
j_call: TRBJ2-2; clone_size: NA; v_call: TRBV11-2; d_call: TRBD2; cdr3_nt: TGTGCCAGCAGCTTAACTAGCGTCGGAGGCACCGGGGAGCTGTTTTTT; cdr3_aa: CASSLTSVGGTGELFF
j_call: TRBJ2-1; clone_size: NA; v_call: TRBV6-5; d_call: NA; cdr3_nt: TGTGCCAGCAGGAAAATGACAGAATACAATGAGCAGTTCTTC; cdr3_aa: CASRKMTEYNEQFF
j_call: TRBJ1-6; clone_size: few; v_call: TRBV28; d_call: NA; cdr3_nt: TGTGCCAGCACCCACTCCTATAATTCACCCCTCCACTTT; cdr3_aa: CASTHSYNSPLHF
j_call: TRBJ1-1; clone_size: once; v_call: TRBV6-1; d_call: NA; cdr3_nt: TGTGCCAGCAGTGAGGTTGGGGGCCCCACTGAAGCTTTCTTT; cdr3_aa: CASSEVGGPTEAFF
j_call: TRBJ2-7; clone_size: NA; v_call: TRBV2; d_call: NA; cdr3_nt: TGTGCCAGCAGTTTTCAGGTCTACGAGCAGTACTTC; cdr3_aa: CASSFQVYEQYF
j_call: TRBJ1-3; clone_size: NA; v_call: TRBV5-4; d_call: TRBD1; cdr3_nt: TGTGCCAGCAGCCATGACAGGGGGAACACCATATATTTT; cdr3_aa: CASSHDRGNTIYF
j_call: TRBJ1-1; clone_size: NA; v_call: TRBV2; d_call: NA; cdr3_nt: TGTGCCAGCAGAGACCTTAGCATCGGAGGTTTCTTT; cdr3_aa: CASRDLSIGGFF
j_call: TRBJ2-7; clone_size: NA; v_call: TRBV4-1; d_call: NA; cdr3_nt: TGCGCCAGCAGCCAAAACCTCCGCCCCATAGCCTACGAGCAGTACTTC; cdr3_aa: CASSQNLRPIAYEQYF
j_call: TRBJ2-3; clone_size: NA; v_call: TRBV5-4; d_call: TRBD2; cdr3_nt: TGTGCCAGCAGCTTAGCGGGAAGGTCAGATACGCAGTATTTT; cdr3_aa: CASSLAGRSDTQYF
j_call: TRBJ2-1; clone_size: NA; v_call: TRBV28; d_call: NA; cdr3_nt: TGTGCCAGCAGACGGGGGGCGGGATCCTACAATGAGCAGTTCTTC; cdr3_aa: CASRRGAGSYNEQFF
j_call: TRBJ1-1; clone_size: NA; v_call: TRBV9; d_call: NA; cdr3_nt: TGTGCCAGCAGCTCACGACATGGGTCGAACACTGAAGCTTTCTTT; cdr3_aa: CASSSRHGSNTEAFF
j_call: TRBJ2-5; clone_size: NA; v_call: TRBV2; d_call: TRBD2; cdr3_nt: TGTGCCACCGGACTAGCGGGACCGACCCAGTACTTC; cdr3_aa: CATGLAGPTQYF
j_call: TRBJ2-7; clone_size: NA; v_call: TRBV12-3/TRBV12-4; d_call: NA; cdr3_nt: TGTGCCAGCAGTTTGCAGGGCCGCGAGCAGTACTTC; cdr3_aa: CASSLQGREQYF
j_call: TRBJ2-3; clone_size: NA; v_call: TRBV7-8; d_call: TRBD1; cdr3_nt: TGTGCCAGCAGTTCCCAGGACAGGGGAGGTACGCAGTATTTT; cdr3_aa: CASSSQDRGGTQYF